This TCR beta chain was identified during a study of identical twins. Study-level results: A lower insertion count was a feature of abundant cord blood beta clonotypes, with no such feature in memory repertoires.

In germline, CDR1 is SQVTM, CDR2 ANQGSEA. Trimming at V came to 1 base and at J to 3 bases, leaving 2 bases not matched to a gene. CDR3 size: 14 residues. This clonotype was detected many times. The antigen is unknown. TCRdb fed the 5' RACE reads into MiXCR, producing one record per CDR3 protein. The repertoire holds about 300,000 distinct CDR3 sequences, 9% to 15% seen once, with more than 6% in the top ten. These sequences were also reported in another study, on yellow fever vaccine responses in identical twins.

The sequence was obtained from a woman aged 18 to 35 in good health. This chain connects TRBV29-1 to TRBJ2-2; 7 bases line up with TRBD2. Sequenced input: CD8+ T cells sorted from blood. CDR3 residues: CSVEGLADTGELFF. In DNA, the CDR3 is TGCAGCGTTGAAGGGCTAGCGGACACCGGGGAGCTGTTTTTT.